These 9 T cell receptor beta chains were all obtained from the same sample, sequenced in a study of regulatory T cells in long-lasting Graves disease (TCRdb year 2021). Preparation of the library involved multiplex PCR. TCRdb names Illumina HiSeq 4000 as the instrument used. CDR3 regions were amplified by Arm-PCR with iRepertoire HTBI primers to construct TCR beta libraries. TCRdb took the public reads, trimmed them with fastp at Q25, ran MiXCR for clone calling and kept in-frame beta chains. Each entry merges the rows of one CDR3 protein and shows their most common DNA and genes. The sample table records 350,000 to 550,000 distinct CDR3 sequences; about 17% of these occur just once. The top ten constitute about 25% of the sample. Interpreted using the paper, the time point label stands for: newly diagnosed GD, antithyroid drugs for less than 3 months. For both TCR sequencing and RNA sequencing, RNA was extracted from PBMCs using TRIzol.

Separately, the same data were catalogued under a study of T cells in Graves' hyperthyroidism and ophthalmopathy.

Sequenced material: peripheral blood mononuclear cells (PBMCs), taken at new diagnosis, from a patient treated with antithyroid drugs. These receptors all stem from a woman aged 18-30 years with Graves disease. Donor details come from another sample of the same person, matched by shared clones.

The chain combines TRBV15 with TRBJ1-2, with no clear D. The germline V and J ends were trimmed by 4 bases and 4 bases, with 7 bases remaining between them. From germline, CDR1 is LNHNV and CDR2 YYDKDF (reference sequence). The CDR3 consists of 12 residues. The CDR3 coding sequence is TGTGCCACCAGCACGGACGGCTATGGCTACACCTTC. This gives the protein CATSTDGYGYTF. Based on the CDR3 plus reference TRBV15 and TRBJ1-2, the full variable domain is DAMVIQNPRYQVTQFGKPVTLSCSQTLNHNVMYWYQQKSSQAPKLLFHYYDKDFNNEADTPDNFQSRRPNTSFCFLDIRSPGLGDTAMYLCATSTDGYGYTFGSGTRLTVV.

The gene calls are TRBV11-2 and TRBJ2-3; either TRBD1 or TRBD2 may fit D (5 bases each). Trimming pared 3 bases from V and 5 bases from J, leaving 15 bases between. This CDR3 spans 15 amino acids. CDR1 is SGHAT, CDR2 FQNNGV, per germline. CDR3 protein: CASSLRGVERDTQYF. CDR3 bases: TGTGCCAGCAGCTTGAGGGGAGTGGAGAGAGATACGCAGTATTTT.

There are a few counts of this clonotype. The chain employs TRBV5-1 and TRBJ2-7; 11 nucleotides match TRBD2. Germline CDR1 reads SGHRS; CDR2 reads YFSETQ. Trimming took 7 bases from V and 3 from J; bases not matched to a gene: 15. The CDR3 sequence is 17 residues long. The CDR3 bases are TGCGCCAGCTCCGAGGGGACTAGCGGTCTAGGGGACTACGAGCAGTACTTC. It is translated as CASSEGTSGLGDYEQYF.

The V call is TRBV12-3 or TRBV12-4, the J call TRBJ2-1; D remains unclear. This CDR3 is 15 amino acids long. The V gene lost 2 bases and the J gene lost 6 bases, with 14 bases spanning the gap. CDR3: CASSLQQPTVNEQFF. For the CDR3, the DNA is TGTGCCAGCAGTTTACAGCAACCAACCGTCAATGAGCAGTTCTTC.

This clonotype was counted many times. V and J are TRBV20-1 and TRBJ1-2; 7 bases agree with TRBD1. Germline V gives CDR1 DFQATT, CDR2 SNEGSKA (reference sequence). This CDR3 spans 15 amino acids. V shed 1 base, J shed 2 bases, and the junction held 7 bases outside the gene matches. In DNA form, the CDR3 reads TGCAGTGCTAGAGGGGGGACAGTCGGGAACTATGGCTACACCTTC. Its translation: CSARGGTVGNYGYTF.

The rearrangement uses TRBV4-3 and TRBJ1-6; possibly TRBD1 for D (5 bases). V shed 3 bases and J shed 10 bases, with 13 bases lying between them. In germline, CDR1 is LGHNA, CDR2 YSLEER. The CDR3 has 14 residues. CDR3 residues: CASSHGTEKSPLHF. In DNA form, the CDR3 reads TGCGCCAGCAGCCATGGGACCGAAAAATCACCCCTCCACTTT.

This clonotype was seen ten or more times. V and J are TRBV10-3 and TRBJ2-7; the match to TRBD1 covers 12 bases. The V and J ends lost 4 bases and 6 bases, in that order; junction bases with no gene match: 10. The germline V gene encodes CDR1 ENHRY and CDR2 SYGVKD. The CDR3 covers 16 residues. DNA of the CDR3: TGTGCCATCAGTGGCGGGGACAGGGGGCGAGTCAGCGAGCAGTACTTC. Amino acids: CAISGGDRGRVSEQYF.

This clonotype was seen ten or more times. The gene calls are TRBV2 and TRBJ2-5; a possible D gene is TRBD2 (6 bases). The V and J ends lost 7 bases and 5 bases respectively, with 14 bases between them. The CDR3 has 13 residues. The germline CDR1 and CDR2 sequences are SNHLY and FYNNEI. Here the CDR3 reads CASTQTSFETQYF. The DNA for the CDR3 is TGTGCCAGCACCCAGACTAGTTTTGAGACCCAGTACTTC.

The chain recombines TRBV20-1 with TRBJ1-5, with TRBD1 identical over 8 bases. The ends lost 0 bases at V and 0 bases at J; junction bases unmatched: 4. The CDR3 sequence is 16 residues long. Germline V gene data show CDR1 as DFQATT and CDR2 as SNEGSKA (reference sequence). CDR3 region: CSARDHTGGSNQPQHF. DNA of the CDR3: TGCAGTGCTAGAGATCATACAGGGGGTAGCAATCAGCCCCAGCATTTT.